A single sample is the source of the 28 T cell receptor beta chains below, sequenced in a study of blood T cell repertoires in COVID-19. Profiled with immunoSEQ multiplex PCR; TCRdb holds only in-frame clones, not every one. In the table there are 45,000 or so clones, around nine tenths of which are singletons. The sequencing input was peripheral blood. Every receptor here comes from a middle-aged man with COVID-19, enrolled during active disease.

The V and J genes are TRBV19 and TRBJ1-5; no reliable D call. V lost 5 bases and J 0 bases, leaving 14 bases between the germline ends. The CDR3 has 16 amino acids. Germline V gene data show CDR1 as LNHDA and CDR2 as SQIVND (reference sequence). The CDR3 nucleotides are TGTGCCAGTAGTCCCCGATTTGAGTTTAGCAATCAGCCCCAGCATTTT. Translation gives CASSPRFEFSNQPQHF.

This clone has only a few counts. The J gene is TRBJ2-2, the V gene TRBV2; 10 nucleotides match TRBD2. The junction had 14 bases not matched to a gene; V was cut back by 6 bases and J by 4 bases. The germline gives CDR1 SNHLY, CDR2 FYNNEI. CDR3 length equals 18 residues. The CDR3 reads CASRGSGSSGRITGELFF. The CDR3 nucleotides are TGTGCCAGCAGAGGAAGTGGTAGTAGCGGGAGGATCACCGGGGAGCTGTTTTTT.

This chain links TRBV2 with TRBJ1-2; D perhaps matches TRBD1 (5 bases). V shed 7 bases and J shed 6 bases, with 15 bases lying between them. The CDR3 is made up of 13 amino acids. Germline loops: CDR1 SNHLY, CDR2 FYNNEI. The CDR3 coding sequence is TGTGCCAGCACCGAAGATGCAGGGAATGGCTACACCTTC. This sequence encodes CASTEDAGNGYTF.

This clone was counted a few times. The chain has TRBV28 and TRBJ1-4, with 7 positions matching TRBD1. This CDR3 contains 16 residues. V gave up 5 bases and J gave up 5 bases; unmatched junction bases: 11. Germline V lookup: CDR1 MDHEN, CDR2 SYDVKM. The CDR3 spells CASSPLIPGGNEKLFF. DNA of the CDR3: TGTGCCAGCAGTCCCCTTATTCCAGGGGGGAATGAAAAACTGTTTTTT.

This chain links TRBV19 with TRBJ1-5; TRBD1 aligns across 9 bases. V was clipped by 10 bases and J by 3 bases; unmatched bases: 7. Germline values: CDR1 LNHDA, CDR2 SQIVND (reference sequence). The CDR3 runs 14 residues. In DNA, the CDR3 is TGTGCCACCACCGGGACAGGGTACAATCAGCCCCAGCATTTT. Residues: CATTGTGYNQPQHF.

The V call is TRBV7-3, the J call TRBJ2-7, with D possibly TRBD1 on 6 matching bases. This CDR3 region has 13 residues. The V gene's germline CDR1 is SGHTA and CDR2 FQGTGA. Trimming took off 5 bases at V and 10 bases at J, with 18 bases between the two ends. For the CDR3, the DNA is TGTGCCAGCAGCCCCCAGGCAGGGGAGAACCAGTACTTC. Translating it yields CASSPQAGENQYF.

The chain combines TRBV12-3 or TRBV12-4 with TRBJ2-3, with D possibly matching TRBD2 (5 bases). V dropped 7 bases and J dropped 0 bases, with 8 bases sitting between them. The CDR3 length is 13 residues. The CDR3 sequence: CASNPGSTDTQYF. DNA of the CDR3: TGTGCCAGCAATCCGGGGAGCACAGATACGCAGTATTTT.

The chain's CDR3 is CASKPQHYGYTF. CDR3 bases: TGTGCCAGCAAACCACAGCACTATGGCTACACCTTC. The J gene is TRBJ1-2, the V gene TRBV2; D gene uncertain. This CDR3 is 12 amino acids long. V shed 7 bases and J shed 3 bases, with 9 bases lying between them. Germline CDR1 is SNHLY and CDR2 is FYNNEI. The whole variable domain, remainder taken from reference TRBV2 and TRBJ1-2, is EPEVTQTPSHQVTQMGQEVILRCVPISNHLYFYWYRQILGQKVEFLVSFYNNEISEKSEIFDDQFSVERPDGSNFTLKIRSTKLEDSAMYFCASKPQHYGYTFGSGTRLTVV.

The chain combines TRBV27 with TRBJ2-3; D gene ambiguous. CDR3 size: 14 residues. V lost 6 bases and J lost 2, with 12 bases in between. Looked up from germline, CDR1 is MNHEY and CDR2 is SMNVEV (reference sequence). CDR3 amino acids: CASSDQEITDTQYF. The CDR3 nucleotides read TGTGCCAGCAGCGACCAGGAAATCACAGATACGCAGTATTTT.

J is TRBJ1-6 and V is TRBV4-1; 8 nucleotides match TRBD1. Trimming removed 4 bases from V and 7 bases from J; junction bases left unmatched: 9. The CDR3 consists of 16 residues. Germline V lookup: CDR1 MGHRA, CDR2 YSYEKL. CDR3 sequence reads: CASSPNPTGVNSPLHF. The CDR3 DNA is TGCGCCAGCAGCCCCAATCCGACAGGGGTGAATTCACCCCTCCACTTT.

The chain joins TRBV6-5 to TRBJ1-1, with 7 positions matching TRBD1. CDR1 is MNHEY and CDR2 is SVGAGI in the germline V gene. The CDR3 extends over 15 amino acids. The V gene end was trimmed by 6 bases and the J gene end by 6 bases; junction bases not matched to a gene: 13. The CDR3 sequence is CASSPIGQVPSEAFF. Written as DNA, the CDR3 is TGTGCCAGCAGCCCCATTGGACAGGTTCCTTCTGAAGCTTTCTTT.

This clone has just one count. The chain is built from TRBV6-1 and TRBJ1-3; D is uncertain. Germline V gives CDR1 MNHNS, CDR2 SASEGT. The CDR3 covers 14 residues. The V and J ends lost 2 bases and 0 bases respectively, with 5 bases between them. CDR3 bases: TGTGCCAGCAGTGAACACAGCTCTGGAAACACCATATATTTT. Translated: CASSEHSSGNTIYF.

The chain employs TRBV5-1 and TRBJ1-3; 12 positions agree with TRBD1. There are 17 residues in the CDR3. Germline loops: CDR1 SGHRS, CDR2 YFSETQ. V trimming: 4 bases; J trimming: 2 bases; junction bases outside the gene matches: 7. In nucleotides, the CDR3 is TGCGCCAGCAGCCCGCAAGGGACAGGGGGCGCTGGAAACACCATATATTTT. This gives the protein CASSPQGTGGAGNTIYF.

CDR3 sequence (DNA): TGTGCCAGCAGTGAAGGGCGGGGGGGAACCTACAATGAGCAGTTCTTC. This encodes CASSEGRGGTYNEQFF. The rearrangement joins TRBV2 to TRBJ2-1, with 9 bases fitting TRBD2. The J segment lost 2 bases and the V segment lost 1 base, leaving 3 bases of the junction unmatched. CDR3 size: 16 residues. CDR1 is SNHLY and CDR2 is FYNNEI in the germline V gene.

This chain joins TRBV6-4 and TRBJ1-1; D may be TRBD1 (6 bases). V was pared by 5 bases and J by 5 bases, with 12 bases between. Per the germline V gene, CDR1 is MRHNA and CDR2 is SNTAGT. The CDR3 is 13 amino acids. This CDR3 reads CASSIDRKTEAFF. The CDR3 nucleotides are TGTGCCAGCAGTATAGACAGGAAAACTGAAGCTTTCTTT.

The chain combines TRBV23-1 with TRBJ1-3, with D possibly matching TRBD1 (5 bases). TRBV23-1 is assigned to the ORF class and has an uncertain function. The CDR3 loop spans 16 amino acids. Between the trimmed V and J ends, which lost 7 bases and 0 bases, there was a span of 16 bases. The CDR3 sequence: CASIKGVLFSGNTIYF. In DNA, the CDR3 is TGCGCCAGCATCAAAGGGGTTCTCTTCTCTGGAAACACCATATATTTT.

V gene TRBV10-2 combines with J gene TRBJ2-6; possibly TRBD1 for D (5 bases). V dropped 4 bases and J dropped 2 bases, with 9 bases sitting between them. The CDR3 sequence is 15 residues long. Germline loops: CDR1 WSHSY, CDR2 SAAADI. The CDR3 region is CASSASRAGANVLTF. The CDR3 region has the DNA TGCGCCAGCAGTGCCTCCAGGGCTGGGGCCAACGTCCTGACTTTC.

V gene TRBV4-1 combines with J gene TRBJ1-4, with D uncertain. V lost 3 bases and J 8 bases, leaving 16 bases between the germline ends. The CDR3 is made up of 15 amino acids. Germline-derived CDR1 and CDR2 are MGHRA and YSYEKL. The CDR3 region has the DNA TGCGCCAGCAGCCAGTACTACATACTACGGGAAAAACTGTTTTTT. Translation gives CASSQYYILREKLFF.

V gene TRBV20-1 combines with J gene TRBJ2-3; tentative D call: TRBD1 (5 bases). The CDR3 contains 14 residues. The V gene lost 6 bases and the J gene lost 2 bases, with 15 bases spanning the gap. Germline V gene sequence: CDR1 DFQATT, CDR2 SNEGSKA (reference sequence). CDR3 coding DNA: TGCAGTGCCAGTGGGCTGGGGCTCACAGATACGCAGTATTTT. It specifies CSASGLGLTDTQYF.

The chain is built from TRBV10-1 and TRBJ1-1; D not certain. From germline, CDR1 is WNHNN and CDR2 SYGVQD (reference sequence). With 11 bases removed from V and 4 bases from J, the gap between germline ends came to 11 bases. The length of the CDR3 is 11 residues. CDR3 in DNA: TGCGCCGAGGTGAGGTCCACTGAAGCTTTCTTT. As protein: CAEVRSTEAFF.

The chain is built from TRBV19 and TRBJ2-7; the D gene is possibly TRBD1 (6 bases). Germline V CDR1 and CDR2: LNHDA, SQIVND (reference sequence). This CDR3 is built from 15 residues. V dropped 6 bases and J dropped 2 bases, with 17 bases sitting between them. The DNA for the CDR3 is TGTGCCAGTAGGGGATACGGGACACCCCCCTACGAGCAGTACTTC. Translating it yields CASRGYGTPPYEQYF.

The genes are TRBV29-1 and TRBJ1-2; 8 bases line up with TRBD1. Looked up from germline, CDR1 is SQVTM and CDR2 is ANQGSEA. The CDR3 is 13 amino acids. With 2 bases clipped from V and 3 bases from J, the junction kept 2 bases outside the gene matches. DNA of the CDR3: TGCAGCGTTGAAAGGGACAGGCACTATGGCTACACCTTC. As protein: CSVERDRHYGYTF.

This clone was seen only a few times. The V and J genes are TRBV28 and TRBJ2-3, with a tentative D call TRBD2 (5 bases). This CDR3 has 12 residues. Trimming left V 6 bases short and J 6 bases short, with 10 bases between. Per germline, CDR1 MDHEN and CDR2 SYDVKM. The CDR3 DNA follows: TGTGCCAGCAGACGGGAATTGGATACGCAGTATTTT. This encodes CASRRELDTQYF.

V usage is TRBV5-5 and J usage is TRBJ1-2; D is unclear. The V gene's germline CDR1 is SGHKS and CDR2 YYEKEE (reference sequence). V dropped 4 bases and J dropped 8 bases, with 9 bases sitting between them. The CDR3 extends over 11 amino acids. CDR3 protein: CASSHTHGYTF. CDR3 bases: TGTGCCAGCAGCCACACACACGGCTACACCTTC.

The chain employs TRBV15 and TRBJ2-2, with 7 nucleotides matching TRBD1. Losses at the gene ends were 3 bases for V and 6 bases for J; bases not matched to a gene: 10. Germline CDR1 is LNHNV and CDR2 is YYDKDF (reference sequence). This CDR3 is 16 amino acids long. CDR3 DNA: TGTGCCACCAGCAGCGAACTTACAGGGGTCGCCGGGGAGCTGTTTTTT. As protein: CATSSELTGVAGELFF.

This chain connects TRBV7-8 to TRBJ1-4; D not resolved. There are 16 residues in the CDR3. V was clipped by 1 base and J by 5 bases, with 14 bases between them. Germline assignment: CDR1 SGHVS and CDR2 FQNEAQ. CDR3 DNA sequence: TGTGCCAGCAGCTTAGGGCGTGGGCAGCTGAATGAAAAACTGTTTTTT. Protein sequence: CASSLGRGQLNEKLFF. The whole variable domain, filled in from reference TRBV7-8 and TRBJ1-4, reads GAGVSQSPRYKVAKRGQDVALRCDPISGHVSLFWYQQALGQGPEFLTYFQNEAQLDKSGLPSDRFFAERPEGSVSTLKIQRTQQEDSAVYLCASSLGRGQLNEKLFFGSGTQLSVL.

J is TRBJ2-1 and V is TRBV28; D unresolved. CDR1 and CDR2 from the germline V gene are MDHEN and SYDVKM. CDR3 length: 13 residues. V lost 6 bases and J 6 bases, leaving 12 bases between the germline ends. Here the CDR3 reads CASSRSSRNEQFF. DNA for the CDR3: TGTGCCAGCAGCCGGAGTAGTCGCAATGAGCAGTTCTTC.

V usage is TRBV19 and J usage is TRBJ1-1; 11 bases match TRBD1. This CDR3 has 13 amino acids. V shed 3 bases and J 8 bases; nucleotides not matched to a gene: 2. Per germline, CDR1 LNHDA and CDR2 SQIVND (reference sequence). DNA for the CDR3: TGTGCCAGTAGTATCCGGGACAGGGGGGAAGCTTTCTTT. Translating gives CASSIRDRGEAFF.